Below are 10 T cell receptor beta chains sequenced from a single sample in a study of shared clonotypes between healthy human individuals. CD8 cells classed as naive were CD45RO-negative and positively selected for CCR7, excluding terminally differentiated effector memory CD45RA+ cells. The assay was immunoSEQ multiplex PCR, and TCRdb's table has in-frame clones only and misses some. The data hold about 580,000 clones, with about 98% observed a single time. The sequencing sample was made of naive CD8+ T cells sorted from blood. These receptors originate from a man aged 25-45 years in good health.

This sequence joins TRBV10-3 and TRBJ2-2; 10 bases map to TRBD1. V lost 2 bases, J lost 7 bases, and 4 bases stayed unmatched. Per germline, CDR1 ENHRY and CDR2 SYGVKD. There are 15 residues in the CDR3. CDR3 sequence reads: CAISEPGQGIGELFF. In DNA, the CDR3 is TGTGCCATCAGTGAGCCGGGACAGGGGATCGGGGAGCTGTTTTTT.

The gene calls are TRBV18 and TRBJ2-7, with 11 nucleotides matching TRBD1. J lost 5 bases, V lost 2 bases, and 5 bases had no gene match. The CDR3 is 15 amino acids. Germline loops: CDR1 KGHSH, CDR2 LQKENI. The CDR3 DNA reads TGTGCCAGCTCACCAAGGGACAGGGGGTCTAACGAGCAGTACTTC. Translated, it gives CASSPRDRGSNEQYF.

The V gene is TRBV5-6, the J gene TRBJ2-1, with 7 bases fitting TRBD2. CDR3 length: 18 amino acids. After removal of 0 bases from V and 2 bases from J, the junction contained 11 bases not matched to a gene. CDR1 and CDR2 from the germline V gene are SGHDT and YYEEEE. The CDR3 loop reads CASSLGITLADPYNEQFF. CDR3 nucleotides: TGTGCCAGCAGCTTGGGGATTACCCTAGCGGATCCCTACAATGAGCAGTTCTTC.

The chain couples TRBV7-8 to TRBJ2-7; D may be TRBD1 (6 bases). Between the trimmed V and J ends, which lost 1 base and 2 bases, there was a span of 18 bases. CDR1 and CDR2 (germline): SGHVS, FQNEAQ. This CDR3 is 17 amino acids long. In DNA, the CDR3 is TGTGCCAGCAGCTTAGAAACCGTCGGGACACTAACCTACGAGCAGTACTTC. This encodes CASSLETVGTLTYEQYF.

The V call is TRBV7-2, the J call TRBJ2-1; TRBD2 matches 7 bases. The CDR3 has 15 residues. CDR1 is SGHTA, CDR2 FQGNSA, per germline. V gave up 5 bases and J gave up 3 bases; unmatched junction bases: 7. The CDR3 DNA reads as TGTGCCAGCAGCCCGCTAGCGGATATCTACAATGAGCAGTTCTTC. Residues: CASSPLADIYNEQFF.

V and J are TRBV5-5 and TRBJ1-5; D is possibly TRBD1 (6 bases). The CDR3 consists of 15 residues. Germline lookup yields CDR1 SGHKS and CDR2 YYEKEE (reference sequence). V was pared by 4 bases and J by 1 base, with 12 bases between. The CDR3 is CASSPTGLSNQPQHF. The CDR3 region has the DNA TGTGCCAGCAGCCCCACAGGGTTGAGCAATCAGCCCCAGCATTTT.

This clone appeared once. V gene TRBV18 combines with J gene TRBJ1-1; 9 bases match TRBD1. Germline assignment: CDR1 KGHSH and CDR2 LQKENI. CDR3 size: 13 residues. The ends lost 5 bases at V and 3 bases at J; junction bases unmatched: 1. DNA for the CDR3: TGTGCCAGCTCAAACAGGGGGCACACTGAAGCTTTCTTT. This translates into CASSNRGHTEAFF.

This clone appeared once. The V call is TRBV11-2, the J call TRBJ2-7; D possibly uses TRBD1 or TRBD2 (5 bases each). The V end lost 3 bases, the J end lost 7 bases, and 16 bases lay between the germline ends. Germline V gene data show CDR1 as SGHAT and CDR2 as FQNNGV. There are 14 residues in the CDR3. This chain's CDR3 is CASSFGTGIGEQYF. The CDR3 bases are TGTGCCAGCAGCTTCGGGACGGGCATTGGAGAGCAGTACTTC. Supplemented by reference TRBV11-2 and TRBJ2-7, the full variable domain reads EAGVAQSPRYKIIEKRQSVAFWCNPISGHATLYWYQQILGQGPKLLIQFQNNGVVDDSQLPKDRFSAERLKGVDSTLKIQPAKLEDSAVYLCASSFGTGIGEQYFGPGTRLTVT.

The genes are TRBV27 and TRBJ1-5; D is undetermined. CDR3 length: 15 residues. V lost 2 bases and J lost 2, with 10 bases in between. CDR1 and CDR2 from the germline V gene are MNHEY and SMNVEV (reference sequence). The CDR3 sequence is CASSLNSAGNQPQHF. The CDR3 nucleotides read TGTGCCAGCAGTTTAAACTCCGCCGGCAATCAGCCCCAGCATTTT.

V usage is TRBV27 and J usage is TRBJ2-1; TRBD1 is a possible D gene (6 bases). V gave up 2 bases and J gave up 3 bases, with 17 bases separating them. Germline assignment: CDR1 MNHEY and CDR2 SMNVEV (reference sequence). This CDR3 has 17 residues. CDR3 DNA: TGTGCCAGCAGTTTAGTGTTTGGAGACAGGAACTACAATGAGCAGTTCTTC. Its protein is CASSLVFGDRNYNEQFF.